This T cell receptor beta chain was obtained from a study of identical twins. Overall study results and limits: The study found excess low generation probability among twin-shared out-of-frame alpha sequences. In zero-insertion analyses, partial confounding could arise from invariant MAIT and iNKT cells.

A universal primer site came from template switching; cDNA carried unique molecular identifiers. MiXCR, applied by TCRdb to the 5' RACE reads, yields one record per CDR3 protein. The repertoire has more than 1.5 million distinct CDR3 sequences, 25% to 35% of them found once; the top ten carry about 0.25%. In every case, the donor was a healthy Caucasian. Points on this clonotype: The antigen is undetermined. An end of the junction differs from the germline gene, which may be a read error.

The CDR3 covers 16 residues. Germline assignment: CDR1 SEHNR and CDR2 FQNEAQ (reference sequence). What was sequenced was cord blood. The V gene is TRBV7-9, the J gene TRBJ2-1; tentatively, D is TRBD1 (5 bases). The receptor was derived from a newborn girl in good health. CDR3 DNA: TGTGCCAGCAGCTTAGCGCCGGCAGGGATGGGCAATGATCAGTTCTTC. Translating gives CASSLAPAGMGNDQFF.